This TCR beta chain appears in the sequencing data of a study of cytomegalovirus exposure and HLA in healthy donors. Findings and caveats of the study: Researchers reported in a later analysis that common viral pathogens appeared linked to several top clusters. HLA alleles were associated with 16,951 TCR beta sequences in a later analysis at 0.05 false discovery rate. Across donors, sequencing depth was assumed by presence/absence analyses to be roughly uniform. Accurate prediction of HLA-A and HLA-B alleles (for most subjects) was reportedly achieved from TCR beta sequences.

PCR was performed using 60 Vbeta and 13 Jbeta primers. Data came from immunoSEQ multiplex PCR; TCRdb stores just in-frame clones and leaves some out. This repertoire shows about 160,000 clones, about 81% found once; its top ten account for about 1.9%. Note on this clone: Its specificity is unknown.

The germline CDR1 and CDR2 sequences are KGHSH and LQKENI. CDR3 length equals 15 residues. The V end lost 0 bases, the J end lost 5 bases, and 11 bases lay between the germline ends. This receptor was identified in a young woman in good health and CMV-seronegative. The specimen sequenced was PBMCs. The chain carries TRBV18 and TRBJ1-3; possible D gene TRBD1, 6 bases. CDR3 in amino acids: CASSPPNRDRNTIYF. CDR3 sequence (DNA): TGTGCCAGCTCACCACCTAACAGGGACAGAAACACCATATATTTT.